The 30 T cell receptor beta chains below come from one sample, sequenced in a study of OX40 agonist ivuxolimab in advanced cancers. TCRdb keeps only in-frame clones here, not all; method: immunoSEQ multiplex PCR. Counted here are more than 40,000 clones, around nine tenths occurring once; the ten biggest clones make up approximately 10%. Sequencing used CD4+ or CD8+ T cells sorted from blood, obtained in a trial of the OX40 agonist ivuxolimab. These receptors originate from an adult with an advanced solid tumor such as melanoma, head and neck, liver or kidney cancer.

Regarding this clone: This same CDR3 is encoded by further DNA sequences in the sample. The chain carries TRBV9 and TRBJ2-7; 10 bases agree with TRBD2. Germline V gene lookup returns CDR1 SGDLS and CDR2 YYNGEE. Germline trimming cut 0 bases from V and 5 bases from J; bases unmatched to any gene: 5. The CDR3 totals 15 residues. CDR3 sequence: CASSVGGLAGDEQYF. Here the CDR3 DNA reads TGTGCCAGCAGCGTAGGTGGTCTAGCGGGAGACGAGCAGTACTTC. Complete variable domain (other parts from reference TRBV9 and TRBJ2-7): DSGVTQTPKHLITATGQRVTLRCSPRSGDLSVYWYQQSLDQGLQFLIQYYNGEERAKGNILERFSAQQFPDLHSELNLSSLELGDSALYFCASSVGGLAGDEQYFGPGTRLTVT.

The chain joins TRBV6-5 to TRBJ1-3, with a possible D match to TRBD1 (5 bases). The germline V and J ends were trimmed by 0 bases and 4 bases, with 10 bases remaining between them. The CDR3 totals 15 residues. Germline CDR1 is MNHEY and CDR2 is SVGAGI. CDR3 amino acids: CASSYSPGLGNTIYF. CDR3 bases: TGTGCCAGCAGTTACTCTCCGGGACTCGGAAACACCATATATTTT.

The rearrangement joins TRBV7-9 to TRBJ2-5; no clear D gene. With the DNA end fitting TRBJ2-7 better, the J assignment may be wrong. CDR1 and CDR2 (germline): SEHNR, FQNEAQ (reference sequence). This CDR3 is built from 11 residues. The CDR3 DNA sequence: TGTGCCAGCAGCCTCTTCGACGAGCAGTACTTC. The encoded protein is CASSLFDEQYF.

The chain employs TRBV27 and TRBJ2-6; D unclear. The V and J ends lost 0 bases and 0 bases respectively, with 15 bases between them. CDR1 and CDR2 (germline): MNHEY, SMNVEV (reference sequence). This CDR3 contains 19 residues. The CDR3 is CASSLSLIGASSGANVLTF. The CDR3 DNA reads TGTGCCAGCAGTTTATCCCTTATTGGAGCGAGCTCTGGGGCCAACGTCCTGACTTTC.

The rearrangement uses TRBV9 and TRBJ2-2; perhaps TRBD1 as D (6 bases). The CDR3 totals 16 residues. The germline V gene has CDR1 SGDLS and CDR2 YYNGEE. V lost 0 bases to trimming and J lost 6 bases, with 15 bases between them. For the CDR3, the DNA is TGTGCCAGCAGCGTAGAGGGACATCTGGGGGCCGGGGAGCTGTTTTTT. Its translation: CASSVEGHLGAGELFF.

This clone is a singleton in its sample. The chain is built from TRBV4-3 and TRBJ2-5; D unclear. The germline gives CDR1 LGHNA, CDR2 YSLEER. The CDR3 contains 13 residues. The V and J ends lost 0 bases and 11 bases respectively, with 13 bases between them. Written as DNA, the CDR3 is TGCGCCAGCAGCCAAGAGGGCAGGAAAGAGCAGTACTTC. Translated, it gives CASSQEGRKEQYF.

The rearrangement joins TRBV5-4 to TRBJ1-2, with D perhaps TRBD1 (6 bases). Germline V gene lookup returns CDR1 SGHNT and CDR2 YYREEE (reference sequence). This CDR3 is built from 12 residues. V was trimmed by 0 bases and J by 8 bases, leaving 8 bases between them. The CDR3 spells CASSLGGPGYTF. The CDR3 nucleotides read TGTGCCAGCAGCTTGGGGGGGCCCGGCTACACCTTC.

The chain recombines TRBV10-1 with TRBJ1-6, with D possibly TRBD1 on 6 matching bases. Germline CDR1 WNHNN, CDR2 SYGVQD (reference sequence). The CDR3 sequence is 17 residues long. Trimming took 8 bases from V and 2 from J, leaving 19 bases between them. In DNA form, the CDR3 reads TGCGCCAGCCCGGCCCGGATCGGGACAACCTATAATTCACCCCTCCACTTT. Translating it yields CASPARIGTTYNSPLHF.

The V gene is TRBV7-6, the J gene TRBJ2-7; weak D call: TRBD2 (5 bases). Trimming removed 4 bases at V and 0 bases at J, with 13 bases between. Germline values: CDR1 SGHVS, CDR2 FNYEAQ. The CDR3 is 15 amino acids. The CDR3 loop is CASSSPSGISYEQYF. DNA of the CDR3: TGTGCCAGCAGCTCCCCTTCCGGGATCTCCTACGAGCAGTACTTC. Based on the CDR3 plus reference TRBV7-6 and TRBJ2-7, the full variable domain is GAGVSQSPRYKVTKRGQDVALRCDPISGHVSLYWYRQALGQGPEFLTYFNYEAQQDKSGLPNDRFSAERPEGSISTLTIQRTEQRDSAMYRCASSSPSGISYEQYFGPGTRLTVT.

The chain recombines TRBV4-1 with TRBJ2-7, with D perhaps given as TRBD1 or TRBD2 (5 bases each). This CDR3 has 14 amino acids. The germline gives CDR1 MGHRA, CDR2 YSYEKL. With 4 bases removed from V and 2 bases from J, the gap between germline ends came to 12 bases. The CDR3 region is CASSLGTATYEQYF. CDR3 DNA: TGCGCCAGCAGCCTAGGGACGGCCACCTACGAGCAGTACTTC.

The chain has TRBV27 and TRBJ1-2; TRBD1 aligns across 8 bases. The ends lost 1 base at V and 1 base at J; junction bases unmatched: 8. The CDR3 extends over 17 amino acids. CDR1 and CDR2 from the germline V gene are MNHEY and SMNVEV (reference sequence). The CDR3 sequence: CASSLLPGGSINYGYTF. The DNA for the CDR3 is TGTGCCAGCAGTTTATTGCCAGGGGGCTCGATTAACTATGGCTACACCTTC.

This clone has just one count. The rearrangement uses TRBV11-2 and TRBJ2-3; TRBD2 agrees at 14 bases. V dropped 6 bases and J dropped 2; count of bases not matched to a gene: 13. There are 19 residues in the CDR3. CDR1 and CDR2 (germline): SGHAT, FQNNGV. The DNA of the CDR3 is TGTGCCAGCAGAAAAGGACTAGCGGGAGGAGTTCGGGACACAGATACGCAGTATTTT. Its protein product is CASRKGLAGGVRDTDTQYF.

The chain is built from TRBV4-1 and TRBJ2-1; D is uncertain. The CDR3 is 15 residues long. The germline V gene has CDR1 MGHRA and CDR2 YSYEKL. V was pared by 0 bases and J by 0 bases, with 6 bases between. In DNA, the CDR3 is TGCGCCAGCAGCCAAGATGACGGCTCCTACAATGAGCAGTTCTTC. This translates into CASSQDDGSYNEQFF.

The J gene is TRBJ1-5, the V gene TRBV4-1, with a possible D match to TRBD1 (6 bases). The germline V gene encodes CDR1 MGHRA and CDR2 YSYEKL. Trimming removed 1 base from V and 4 bases from J, with 11 bases in between. The CDR3 has 15 amino acids. This CDR3 is CASSQVGHGNQPQHF. Here the CDR3 DNA reads TGCGCCAGCAGCCAAGTGGGACATGGAAATCAGCCCCAGCATTTT.

The gene calls are TRBV7-9 and TRBJ2-2; D is ambiguous. V lost 3 bases and J lost 1, with 21 bases in between. Germline V gene data show CDR1 as SEHNR and CDR2 as FQNEAQ (reference sequence). The CDR3 is 19 residues long. This CDR3 is CASSFSPLRVSLNTGELFF. The CDR3 DNA reads TGTGCCAGCAGCTTTAGCCCCCTCCGGGTTTCCCTGAACACCGGGGAGCTGTTTTTT.

This clone was found a few times. The rearrangement joins TRBV9 to TRBJ2-1, with D uncertain. CDR1 is SGDLS, CDR2 YYNGEE, per germline. V lost 4 bases and J 9 bases, leaving 11 bases between the germline ends. The CDR3 covers 12 residues. The CDR3 loop reads CASSLNGIEQFF. The DNA of the CDR3 is TGTGCCAGCAGCCTCAATGGGATTGAGCAGTTCTTC.

This clone has a handful of counts. The chain links TRBV4-3 to TRBJ1-2; no clear D. The CDR3 covers 16 residues. Germline V gene sequence: CDR1 LGHNA, CDR2 YSLEER. Trimming took 0 bases from V and 5 from J, leaving 16 bases between them. The CDR3 coding sequence is TGCGCCAGCAGCCAAGATGATTTAACTGAGATTTATGGCTACACCTTC. Its protein is CASSQDDLTEIYGYTF.

The chain joins TRBV4-3 to TRBJ2-7, with D possibly called TRBD1 or TRBD2 (7 bases each). CDR3 length: 15 residues. Germline assignment: CDR1 LGHNA and CDR2 YSLEER. The V end was cut by 0 bases, the J end by 5 bases, with 14 bases between. The CDR3 loop reads CASSQDGAGGDEQYF. CDR3 coding DNA: TGCGCCAGCAGCCAAGATGGGGCAGGGGGGGACGAGCAGTACTTC.

The rearrangement uses TRBV5-8 and TRBJ2-7, with TRBD1 matching 8 bases. Germline V gene data show CDR1 as SGHTS and CDR2 as YDEGEE. J was trimmed by 2 bases and V by 0 bases; bases with no gene match: 1. This CDR3 contains 14 residues. CDR3 residues: CASSLAGGPYEQYF. Written as DNA, the CDR3 is TGTGCCAGCAGCTTGGCAGGGGGCCCCTACGAGCAGTACTTC.

The chain joins TRBV6-5 to TRBJ1-2, with no clear D. This CDR3 spans 12 amino acids. Per the germline V gene, CDR1 is MNHEY and CDR2 is SVGAGI. The V end was cut by 2 bases, the J end by 8 bases, with 9 bases between. This CDR3 reads CASSYTIWGYTF. The CDR3 nucleotides read TGTGCCAGCAGTTACACCATCTGGGGCTACACCTTC.

The chain's CDR3 is CASSYSPLEQETQYF. The CDR3 coding sequence is TGTGCCAGCAGTTATTCCCCGCTAGAACAAGAGACCCAGTACTTC. The rearrangement joins TRBV6-9 to TRBJ2-5; D unclear. Trimming left V 0 bases short and J 2 bases short, with 10 bases between. The CDR3 extends over 15 amino acids. CDR1 MNHGY and CDR2 SVAAGI come from the germline V gene.

This chain's CDR3 is CASSLEAGEGYEQYF. The DNA for the CDR3 is TGTGCCAGCAGCTTGGAAGCGGGTGAGGGGTACGAGCAGTACTTC. The chain links TRBV11-3 to TRBJ2-7; D perhaps matches TRBD2 (6 bases). Germline CDR1 is SGHNT and CDR2 is YENEEA. This CDR3 region has 15 residues. V was shortened by 3 bases and J by 4 bases, with 16 bases between the two germline ends.

Concerning this clone: The junction does not match germline at one end; this may be a read error. The gene calls are TRBV7-9 and TRBJ2-3; 8 bases line up with TRBD2. CDR3 size: 15 residues. Germline CDR1 reads SEHNR; CDR2 reads FQNEAQ (reference sequence). Here the CDR3 reads CASTLPAGGDDTQYF. CDR3 nucleotides: TGTGCCAGCACCTTACCGGCGGGGGGCGACGATACGCAGTATTTT.

The V call is TRBV30, the J call TRBJ2-1; D is unclear. V shed 4 bases and J shed 0 bases, with 7 bases lying between them. CDR1 is GTSNPN, CDR2 SVGIG, per germline (reference sequence). This CDR3 has 13 amino acids. The CDR3 loop is CAWISDSYNEQFF. The CDR3 DNA sequence: TGTGCCTGGATTTCGGACTCCTACAATGAGCAGTTCTTC.

V and J are TRBV4-2 and TRBJ1-4; D uncertain. Germline CDR1 reads LGHNA; CDR2 reads YNFKEQ. CDR3 length equals 15 residues. V lost 4 bases to trimming and J lost 0 bases, with 9 bases between them. The CDR3 bases are TGTGCCAGCAGCCCAGGCGGAGCAACTAATGAAAAACTGTTTTTT. This translates into CASSPGGATNEKLFF.

In this sample, this clone is medium-sized. V usage is TRBV4-3 and J usage is TRBJ1-1, with D perhaps matching TRBD1 (5 bases). CDR3 length: 16 residues. The V end was cut by 0 bases, the J end by 0 bases, with 11 bases between. Germline CDR1 reads LGHNA; CDR2 reads YSLEER. CDR3 nucleotides: TGCGCCAGCAGCCAAGATTGGGACCCAATGAACACTGAAGCTTTCTTT. Residues: CASSQDWDPMNTEAFF.

The chain employs TRBV14 and TRBJ2-5; D gene uncertain. Germline lookup yields CDR1 SGHDN and CDR2 FVKESK. The CDR3 consists of 12 residues. V was pared by 2 bases and J by 0 bases, with 1 base between. This chain's CDR3 is CASSQHQETQYF. The CDR3 coding sequence is TGTGCCAGCAGCCAACACCAAGAGACCCAGTACTTC.

The chain combines TRBV9 with TRBJ1-1; D possibly corresponds to TRBD1 (6 bases). This CDR3 spans 15 amino acids. Deletions cut 2 bases from V and 1 base from J, with 12 bases between. Per germline, CDR1 SGDLS and CDR2 YYNGEE. The CDR3 loop is CASSVNARGNTEAFF. As DNA, the CDR3 is TGTGCCAGCAGCGTTAATGCCAGGGGGAACACTGAAGCTTTCTTT.

This chain joins TRBV5-6 and TRBJ2-7, with D perhaps given as TRBD1 or TRBD2 (5 bases each). CDR1 and CDR2 (germline): SGHDT, YYEEEE. This CDR3 comprises 15 residues. V lost 1 base, J lost 0 bases, and 11 bases lay in between. The CDR3 reads CASSLFQGASYEQYF. The DNA of the CDR3 is TGTGCCAGCAGCTTGTTCCAGGGAGCCTCCTACGAGCAGTACTTC.

This sequence joins TRBV12-5 and TRBJ1-6; the D is unclear. From germline, CDR1 is LGHNT and CDR2 FRNRAP. The V end was cut by 4 bases, the J end by 9 bases, with 4 bases between. The CDR3 has 11 residues. DNA of the CDR3: TGTGCTAGTGGTTATGGTTCACCCCTCCACTTT. Translation: CASGYGSPLHF.